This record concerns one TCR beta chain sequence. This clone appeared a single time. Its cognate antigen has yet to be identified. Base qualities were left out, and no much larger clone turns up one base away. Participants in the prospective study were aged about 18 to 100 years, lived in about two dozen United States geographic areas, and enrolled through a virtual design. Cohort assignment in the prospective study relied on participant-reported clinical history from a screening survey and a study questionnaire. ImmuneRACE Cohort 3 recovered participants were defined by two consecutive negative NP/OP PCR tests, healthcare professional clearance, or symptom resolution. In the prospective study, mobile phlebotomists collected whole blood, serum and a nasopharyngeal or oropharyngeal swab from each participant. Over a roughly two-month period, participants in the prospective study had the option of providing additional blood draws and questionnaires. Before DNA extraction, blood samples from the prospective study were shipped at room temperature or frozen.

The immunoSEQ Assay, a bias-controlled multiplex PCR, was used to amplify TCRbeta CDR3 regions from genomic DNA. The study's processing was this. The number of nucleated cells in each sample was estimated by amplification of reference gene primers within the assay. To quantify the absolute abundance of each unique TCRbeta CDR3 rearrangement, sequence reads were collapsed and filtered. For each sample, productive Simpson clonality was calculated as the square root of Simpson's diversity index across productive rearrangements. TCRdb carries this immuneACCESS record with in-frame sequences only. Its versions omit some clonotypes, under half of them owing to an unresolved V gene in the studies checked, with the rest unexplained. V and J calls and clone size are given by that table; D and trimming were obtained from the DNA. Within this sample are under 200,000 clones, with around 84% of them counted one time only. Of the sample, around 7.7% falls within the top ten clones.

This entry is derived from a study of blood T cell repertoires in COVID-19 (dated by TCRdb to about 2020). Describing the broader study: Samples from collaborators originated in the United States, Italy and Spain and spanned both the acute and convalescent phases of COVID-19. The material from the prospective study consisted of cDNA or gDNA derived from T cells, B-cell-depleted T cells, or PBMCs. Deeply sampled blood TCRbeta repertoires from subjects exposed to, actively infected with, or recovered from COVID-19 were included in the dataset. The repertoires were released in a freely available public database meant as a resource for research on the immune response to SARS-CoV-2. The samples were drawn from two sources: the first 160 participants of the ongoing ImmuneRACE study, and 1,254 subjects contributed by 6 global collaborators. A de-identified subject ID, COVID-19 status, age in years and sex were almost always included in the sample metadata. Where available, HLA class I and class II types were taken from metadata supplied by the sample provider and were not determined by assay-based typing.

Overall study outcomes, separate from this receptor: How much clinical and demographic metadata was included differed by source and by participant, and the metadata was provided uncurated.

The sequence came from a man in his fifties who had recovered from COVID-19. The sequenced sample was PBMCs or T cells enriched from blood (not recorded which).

At the DNA level, the sequence is TGCGCCAGCAGTTTAGCCATCAATCAGCCCCAGCATTTT. Translated, this gives CASSLAINQPQHF. Rearrangement joined TRBV4-1 to TRBJ1-5, with the D gene uncertain. From the cysteine through the phenylalanine, the CDR3 covers 13 amino acids. Only the CDR3 part of the read is kept: 39 bases, read in frame from the first base. CDR1 and CDR2 (MGHRA, YSYEKL) derive from the germline V gene. Relative to germline, V is 6 bases shorter and J is 3 bases shorter, with 9 bases between their ends.